This is a list of T cell receptor beta chains from one sample in a study of cytomegalovirus exposure and HLA in healthy donors. Data came from immunoSEQ multiplex PCR; TCRdb stores just in-frame clones and leaves some out. This sample has some 160,000 clones, with 80% to 85% found just once. The sample was PBMCs. The source of these receptors is a woman under 30 in good health and CMV-seronegative. The CDR3 runs from the conserved cysteine through the conserved F or W. A D gene is named only where the DNA matches it firmly. The size field is filled for only some rows; it gives once, few, many or a size class.

>NA|TRBV11-3|NA|TRBJ1-1|14
CASSLAGPYTEAFF
TGTGCCAGCAGCTTAGCAGGGCCTTACACTGAAGCTTTCTTT
>NA|TRBV27|NA|TRBJ1-1|14
CASSEAGRRAEAFF
TGTGCCAGCAGTGAGGCGGGGAGGCGCGCTGAAGCTTTCTTT
>NA|TRBV18|TRBD1|TRBJ1-2|14
CASSPLQGINGYTF
TGTGCCAGCTCACCCCTACAGGGGATCAATGGCTACACCTTC
>NA|TRBV6-1|TRBD2|TRBJ2-1|15
CASSEVGGGVNEQFF
TGTGCCAGCAGTGAAGTGGGCGGGGGGGTTAATGAGCAGTTCTTC
>NA|TRBV6-1|NA|TRBJ1-5|15
CASSGGVYSNQPQHF
TGTGCCAGCAGTGGAGGTGTCTATAGCAATCAGCCCCAGCATTTT
>NA|TRBV11-2|TRBD1|TRBJ2-1|14
CASSSRQGLNEQFF
TGTGCCAGCAGCTCAAGACAGGGATTGAATGAGCAGTTCTTC
>few|TRBV19|NA|TRBJ2-7|13
CASSIEARGEQYF
TGTGCCAGTAGTATAGAAGCCAGGGGCGAGCAGTACTTC
>NA|TRBV5-1|NA|TRBJ1-1|16
CASSLELGVLNTEAFF
TGCGCCAGCAGCTTGGAACTAGGCGTCTTGAACACTGAAGCTTTCTTT
>NA|TRBV10-1|NA|TRBJ1-2|13
CASSEDRSYGYTF
TGCGCCAGCAGTGAGGACAGAAGCTATGGCTACACCTTC
>NA|TRBV15|NA|TRBJ2-7|15
CATSRDRGGSGEQYF
TGTGCCACCAGCAGAGATCGTGGAGGGTCGGGCGAGCAGTACTTC
>NA|TRBV6-1|NA|TRBJ1-4|12
CASSDRVEKLFF
TGTGCCAGCAGTGACCGAGTAGAGAAACTGTTTTTT
>NA|TRBV18|NA|TRBJ1-2|13
CASSRSASDGYTF
TGTGCCAGCTCACGGAGCGCCTCGGATGGCTACACCTTC
>once|TRBV6-1|TRBD1|TRBJ1-1|15
CASSEATGVFTEAFF
TGTGCCAGCAGTGAAGCGACAGGGGTATTCACTGAAGCTTTCTTT
>NA|TRBV13|NA|TRBJ1-1|11
CASSVVTEAFF
TGTGCCAGCTCGGTTGTTACTGAAGCTTTCTTT
>NA|TRBV5-1|TRBD1|TRBJ2-3|15
CASSSGQPSTDTQYF
TGCGCCAGCAGCTCGGGACAGCCAAGCACAGATACGCAGTATTTT
>NA|TRBV28|NA|TRBJ1-2|15
CASSLLEVFSYGYTF
TGTGCCAGCAGTTTGCTCGAGGTCTTTTCCTATGGCTACACCTTC
>NA|TRBV5-6|NA|TRBJ1-5|15
CASSLIGGDNQPQHF
TGTGCCAGCAGCCTGATTGGGGGGGACAATCAGCCCCAGCATTTT
>NA|TRBV7-5|NA|TRBJ2-3|18
CARSLEVVGGPSTDTQYF
TGTGCCAGAAGCTTAGAGGTCGTGGGGGGACCTAGCACAGATACGCAGTATTTT
>NA|TRBV19|TRBD1|TRBJ2-7|15
CASSISGAGGYEQYF
TGTGCCAGTAGTATCTCAGGAGCAGGGGGCTACGAGCAGTACTTC
>NA|TRBV6-5|NA|TRBJ1-3|15
CASSARGNSGNTIYF
TGTGCCAGCAGCGCGAGAGGCAACTCTGGAAACACCATATATTTT
>NA|TRBV11-2|NA|TRBJ1-1|15
CASSFHRDMNTEAFF
TGTGCCAGCAGCTTTCACCGGGACATGAACACTGAAGCTTTCTTT
>NA|TRBV28|NA|TRBJ1-5|15
CASSSRSSGYQPQHF
TGTGCCAGCAGTTCCCGGTCTAGTGGATATCAGCCCCAGCATTTT
>NA|TRBV5-8|NA|TRBJ2-3|15
CASTISGLVSDTQYF
TGTGCCAGCACTATCTCGGGTTTGGTTTCAGATACGCAGTATTTT
>NA|TRBV6-1|NA|TRBJ1-6|14
CASKTGTVGLPLHF
TGTGCCAGCAAGACAGGTACCGTTGGATTACCCCTCCACTTT
>few|TRBV4-1|NA|TRBJ1-1|14
CASSQQVLNTEAFF
TGCGCCAGCAGCCAACAGGTGCTGAACACTGAAGCTTTCTTT
>NA|TRBV5-1|NA|TRBJ1-4|14
CASSWGATNEKLFF
TGCGCCAGCAGCTGGGGGGCAACTAATGAAAAACTGTTTTTT
>NA|TRBV19|TRBD1|TRBJ1-3|17
CASTSRDRGLFGNTIYF
TGTGCCAGTACCTCCCGGGACAGGGGATTATTTGGAAACACCATATATTTT
>NA|TRBV7-8|TRBD1|TRBJ2-3|15
CASSTRQGVTDTQYF
TGTGCCAGCAGCACCCGACAGGGTGTAACAGATACGCAGTATTTT
>NA|TRBV7-6|TRBD2|TRBJ2-3|16
CASSLRGSGGVDTQYF
TGTGCCAGCAGCTTAAGGGGGAGCGGGGGCGTGGATACGCAGTATTTT
>NA|TRBV15|TRBD2|TRBJ2-1|15
CATSLSGGIYNEQFF
TGTGCCACCAGCTTAAGCGGGGGCATATACAATGAGCAGTTCTTC
>NA|TRBV6-1|NA|TRBJ1-1|13
CASNTRDGTEAFF
TGTGCCAGCAATACTAGGGATGGCACTGAAGCTTTCTTT
>NA|TRBV5-1|NA|TRBJ2-7|13
CASSLDGSYEQYF
TGCGCCAGCAGCTTGGACGGTTCCTACGAGCAGTACTTC
>NA|TRBV5-6|TRBD1|TRBJ2-4|15
CASSADREIGNIQYF
TGTGCCAGCAGCGCCGACAGGGAAATCGGAAACATTCAGTACTTC
>NA|TRBV5-1|TRBD2|TRBJ2-3|16
CASSPGLAASTDTQYF
TGCGCCAGCAGCCCGGGACTAGCGGCTAGCACAGATACGCAGTATTTT
>NA|TRBV7-9|NA|TRBJ2-3|13
CASWEGGADTQYF
TGTGCCAGCTGGGAAGGGGGAGCAGATACGCAGTATTTT
>NA|TRBV7-2|TRBD2|TRBJ2-3|16
CASSLRAGGSTDTQYF
TGTGCCAGCAGCTTAAGGGCGGGGGGGAGCACAGATACGCAGTATTTT
>NA|TRBV5-1|NA|TRBJ2-3|16
CASSQFGPGRTDTQYF
TGCGCCAGCAGCCAGTTTGGGCCAGGGAGGACAGATACGCAGTATTTT
>NA|TRBV10-3|TRBD1|TRBJ1-3|17
CAISQGDRVLSGNTIYF
TGTGCCATCAGTCAAGGAGACAGGGTTCTCTCTGGAAACACCATATATTTT
>NA|TRBV30|TRBD2|TRBJ2-3|13
CAWTSGNVDTQYF
TGTGCCTGGACTAGCGGGAATGTAGATACGCAGTATTTT
>NA|TRBV28|TRBD1|TRBJ1-5|14
CATRQGAGNQPQHF
TGTGCCACCCGACAGGGGGCGGGCAATCAGCCCCAGCATTTT
>NA|TRBV4-2|TRBD2|TRBJ2-3|18
CASSQGQDLAGRTDTQYF
TGTGCCAGCAGCCAAGGCCAAGATTTAGCGGGGCGCACAGATACGCAGTATTTT
>NA|TRBV27|NA|TRBJ2-7|14
CASSTGPAEYEQYF
TGTGCCAGCAGCACGGGTCCAGCTGAGTACGAGCAGTACTTC
>NA|TRBV9|NA|TRBJ2-1|16
CASSVAGGSSYNEQFF
TGTGCCAGCAGCGTAGCCGGAGGAAGCTCCTACAATGAGCAGTTCTTC
>NA|TRBV6-4|NA|TRBJ2-3|15
CASSDPGVGTDTQYF
TGTGCCAGCAGTGACCCAGGGGTTGGCACAGATACGCAGTATTTT
>NA|TRBV9|NA|TRBJ2-5|13
CASSVFDRETQYF
TGTGCCAGCAGCGTATTTGACAGAGAGACCCAGTACTTC
>NA|TRBV30|NA|TRBJ1-1|12
CAGIQNPQKAFF
TGTGCCGGAATTCAAAACCCACAGAAAGCTTTCTTT
>once|TRBV19|TRBD1|TRBJ1-1|14
CASSKSSTGRAAFF
TGTGCCAGTAGTAAATCCTCGACAGGGCGGGCGGCTTTCTTT
>NA|TRBV9|NA|TRBJ2-1|15
CASSVVGLSYNEQFF
TGTGCCAGCAGCGTAGTGGGGCTCTCCTACAATGAGCAGTTCTTC
>NA|TRBV7-9|TRBD2|TRBJ2-1|15
CASSSSGGQRHEQFF
TGTGCCAGCAGCTCCTCGGGGGGGCAGCGACATGAGCAGTTCTTC